This TCR beta chain was observed in a study of CD8 T cells in Susac syndrome. Only one count was recorded for this clonotype. Control patients had untreated stable or active relapsing-remitting multiple sclerosis by revised McDonald criteria. FACS enriched CD8+ TEMRA cells, while bulk CD8+ and CD4+ were negatively isolated. CDR1 is SGHNT and CDR2 is YYREEE in the germline V gene (reference sequence). The CDR3 has 14 amino acids. V lost 5 bases and J lost 9, with 15 bases in between. An input of roughly 0.45 to 1 ug of RNA was subjected to reverse transcription using random hexamers. By means of immunoSEQ multiplex PCR, TCR beta CDR3 spanning 54 Vbeta and 13 Jbeta underwent amplification. TCRdb used MiXCR to reprocess the immunoSEQ multiplex PCR reads, holding one entry per CDR3 protein. Of nearly 200,000 distinct CDR3 sequences in the sample, 90% to 95% were seen once.

Sequencing used CD4+ T cells from PBMCs. The chain joins TRBV5-4 to TRBJ1-6; no reliable D call. This receptor was taken from a human donor with multiple sclerosis. CDR3 sequence (DNA): TGTGCCAGCAGGGAACGGTCGGCAGGTTCACCCCTCCACTTT. It specifies CASRERSAGSPLHF. Combining the CDR3 with reference TRBV5-4 and TRBJ1-6 gives the whole variable domain ETGVTQSPTHLIKTRGQQVTLRCSSQSGHNTVSWYQQALGQGPQFIFQYYREEENGRGNFPPRFSGLQFPNYSSELNVNALELDDSALYLCASRERSAGSPLHFGNGTRLTVT.